The subject of this entry is one T cell receptor beta chain. The participants were between about 18 and 90 years old and came from some 23 US areas. Cohorts were based on clinical histories the participants reported. Study processing details: The authors estimated nucleated cell counts from reference gene primer amplification. Assay used: immunoSEQ multiplex PCR; TCRdb lists only in-frame clones, some missing. V, J and clone size are taken as reported in that table, and D and trimming were inferred from the DNA itself. Seen here are hundreds of thousands of clones, around 90% observed once, and the top ten hold 2.5% to 3%. The CDR3 consists of 15 residues. Between the trimmed V and J ends, which lost 3 bases and 0 bases, there was a span of 11 bases. CDR1 ENHRY and CDR2 SYGVKD come from the germline V gene. The source of the sample is a study of blood T cell repertoires in COVID-19.

Sequencing used PBMCs or T cells enriched from blood (not recorded which). The V call is TRBV10-3, the J call TRBJ1-1; D is unresolved. The TCR was taken from a woman in her thirties with acute COVID-19. As DNA, the CDR3 is TGTGCCATCAGTGAAGCCGCGGGTATGAACACTGAAGCTTTCTTT. As protein: CAISEAAGMNTEAFF.